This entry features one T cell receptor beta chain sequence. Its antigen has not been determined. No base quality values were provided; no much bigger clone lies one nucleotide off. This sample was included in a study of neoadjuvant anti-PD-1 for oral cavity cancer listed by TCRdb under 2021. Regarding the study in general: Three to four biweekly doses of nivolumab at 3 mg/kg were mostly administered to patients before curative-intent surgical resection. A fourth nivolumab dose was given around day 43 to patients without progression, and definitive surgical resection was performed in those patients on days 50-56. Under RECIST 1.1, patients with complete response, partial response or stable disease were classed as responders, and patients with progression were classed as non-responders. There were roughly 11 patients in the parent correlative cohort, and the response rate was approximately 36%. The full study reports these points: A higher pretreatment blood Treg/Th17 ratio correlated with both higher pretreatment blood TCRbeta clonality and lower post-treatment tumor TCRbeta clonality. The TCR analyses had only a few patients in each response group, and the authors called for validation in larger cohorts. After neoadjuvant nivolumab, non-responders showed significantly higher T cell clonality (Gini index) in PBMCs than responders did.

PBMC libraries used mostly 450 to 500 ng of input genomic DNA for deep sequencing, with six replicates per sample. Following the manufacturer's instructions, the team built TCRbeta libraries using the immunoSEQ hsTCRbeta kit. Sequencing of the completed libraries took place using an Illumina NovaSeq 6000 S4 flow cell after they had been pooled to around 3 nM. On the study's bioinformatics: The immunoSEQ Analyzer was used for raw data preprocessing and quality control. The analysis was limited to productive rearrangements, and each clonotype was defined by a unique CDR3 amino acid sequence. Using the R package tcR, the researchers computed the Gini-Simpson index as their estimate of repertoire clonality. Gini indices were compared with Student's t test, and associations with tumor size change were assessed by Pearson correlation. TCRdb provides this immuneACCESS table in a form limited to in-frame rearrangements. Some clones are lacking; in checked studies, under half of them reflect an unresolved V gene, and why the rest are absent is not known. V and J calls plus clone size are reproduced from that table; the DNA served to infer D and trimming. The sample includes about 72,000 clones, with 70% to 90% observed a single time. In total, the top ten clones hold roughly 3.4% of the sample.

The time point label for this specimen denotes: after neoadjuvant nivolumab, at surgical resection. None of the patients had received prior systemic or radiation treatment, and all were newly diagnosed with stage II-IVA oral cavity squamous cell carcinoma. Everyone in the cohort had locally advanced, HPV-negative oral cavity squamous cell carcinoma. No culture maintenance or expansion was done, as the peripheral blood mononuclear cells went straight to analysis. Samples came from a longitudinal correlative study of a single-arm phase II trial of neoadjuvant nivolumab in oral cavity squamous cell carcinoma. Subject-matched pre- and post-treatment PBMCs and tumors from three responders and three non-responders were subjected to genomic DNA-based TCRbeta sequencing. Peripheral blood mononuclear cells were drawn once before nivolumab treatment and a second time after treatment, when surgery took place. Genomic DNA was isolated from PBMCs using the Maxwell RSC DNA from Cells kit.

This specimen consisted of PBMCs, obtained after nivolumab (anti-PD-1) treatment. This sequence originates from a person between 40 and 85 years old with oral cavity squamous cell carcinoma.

The CDR3 region has the sequence CASSEARGGGEQFF. The nucleotides are TGTGCCAGCAGTGAAGCGCGGGGGGGAGGTGAGCAGTTCTTC. Here the chain combines TRBV6-1 and TRBJ2-1, with 9 junctional bases fitting TRBD2. V is pruned by 0 bases and J by 9 bases, leaving 3 bases of the junction without a gene match. CDR1 and CDR2, looked up from the germline V gene, are MNHNS and SASEGT. The CDR3 measures 14 amino acids from cysteine to phenylalanine. The CDR3 DNA has 42 bases and is translated from base 1.